The source of this TCR beta chain is a study of cytomegalovirus exposure and HLA in healthy donors (TCRdb year 2017). Regarding the complete study: An earlier analysis of approximately 640 of the donors reported more than 250 Gb of sequence data and 100 million to 140 million unique TCR beta sequences from about 179 million T cells. An early release covering approximately 600 HLA-typed donors comprised about 320 gigabases of sequencing data and 65 million to 100 million unique TCR sequences. Of the roughly 420 genotyped donors, approximately 81% were placed in the genetic ancestry cluster associated with self-reported Caucasian donors. The study was designed to test whether signatures of past pathogen exposure could be identified by cataloging public T cell receptors. The T cell repertoires of 666 subjects were profiled by immunosequencing and related to cytomegalovirus serostatus. A separate validation cohort of roughly 120 different subjects was used in addition to the approximately 700-subject first cohort. The study combined high-throughput TCR immunosequencing, statistical association of individual TCRs with disease status, and machine learning to predict cytomegalovirus infection status. A later analysis re-examined previously published TCR beta repertoires from more than 650 donors and added high-resolution HLA genotyping to investigate patterns of TCR occurrence. In the later analysis, no new phenotypic data were used to find candidate immune exposures; instead, reliance was placed on TCR beta sequences and their occurrence across donors. An earlier analysis of some 500 of the donors applied high-throughput TCR beta sequencing to assess whether each TCR beta V gene segment acted as functional or pseudogenic. Donor age, sex, ethnicity and CMV serostatus were compiled alongside the repertoire data. Genome-wide SNP genotypes for about 55% of the roughly 670 donors were used in a later genetic analysis, which treated that subset as a discovery cohort. All discovery cohort repertoires had been generated using a single sequencing platform. Both class I and class II loci were covered by HLA typing, at four-digit resolution. The number of donors typed differed by locus, with roughly 629-640 for A, B, C, DRB1 and DQB1, around 560 for DQA1, 600 to 610 for DPA1, and roughly 450 for DPB1. Because of strong linkage in the cohort, a few DR-DQ haplotypes were treated as single units for association and clustering. Among roughly 400 genotyped donors of the cohort, an average of around 220,000 unique TCR beta nucleotide sequences was sequenced per donor, of which about 20% were non-productive.

The investigation overall reported the following: It was suggested by the authors that the approach could potentially be generalized to other disease states and immunological phenotypes. For the cohort, immune exposure information was limited to CMV serostatus. Only TCR beta chains were sequenced in this cohort, and the absence of alpha or paired-chain data limited detectable features. The classifier was reported to diagnose cytomegalovirus status with high specificity and sensitivity in both the original and validation cohorts. In a later analysis, some 18,000 TCR beta sequences were associated with specific HLA alleles at a false discovery rate of 0.05. Because some donors lacked HLA typing at each locus, the association tests relied only on the typed subset. Strong co-occurrence of HLA alleles, especially DR and DQ, made assigning TCR associations to individual alleles difficult. Presence/absence analyses assumed roughly uniform sequencing depth across donors, an assumption that may not hold. Because counts were too low, 15 to 20 rarely observed V segments, including chromosome 9 orphons, were excluded from the earlier analysis of 587 of the donors. A total of 164 TCR beta chains were listed by the study as associated with cytomegalovirus. Some IMGT-functional V segments, including TRBV6-2 and TRBV6-3, could not be distinguished by the 87-base-pair reads and were therefore excluded. Linkage disequilibrium might explain the correlated functional status among segregating V segments, but an unknown experimental factor could not be ruled out. A later genetic analysis associated a missense DCLRE1C variant with V-gene and J-gene trimming of TCR beta chains, and an independent cohort replicated the association. In a later analysis, HLA-associated TCR beta chains were found to be more clonally expanded and to have lower generation probabilities than equally common non-associated chains. A further reported finding was that TCR beta sequences accurately predicted the HLA-A and HLA-B alleles for most subjects in the first cohort. Most CMV-associated TCR beta chains appeared to be HLA-restricted in a later analysis, and the HLA associations seemed to be driven largely by CMV exposure. Most TCR sequences were observed very rarely across donors, whereas some public TCRs were present in many individuals. In an earlier analysis of fewer than 750 of the donors, most TCR beta V segments were observed in productive rearrangements about 87% or about 30% of the time, broadly matching IMGT annotations. A cluster of highly shared sequence variants was judged likely to be a technical artifact of the sequencing pipeline. In vitro tests confirmed that a few of the cytomegalovirus-associated TCR beta chains recognize cytomegalovirus antigens. According to a later analysis, parvovirus B19, influenza, CMV and Epstein-Barr virus appeared linked to several top co-occurrence clusters. According to a later analysis, TCR association rates differed among HLA loci, with DRB1 alleles showing the most associated TCRs and HLA-C alleles showing the fewest. A later genetic analysis reported fewer N-insertions in productive TCRs among donors in an Asian-associated ancestry cluster than the roughly 640-donor mean.

A remark on this clone: Its specific antigen is unknown. The input lacks base qualities; no much larger clone sits a single base away.

Receptor amplification or capture employed the immunoSEQ multiplex PCR assay. A mixture of 60 forward primers for TCR Vbeta segments and 13 reverse primers for TCR Jbeta segments was used in the multiplex PCR. A multiplex PCR assay on genomic DNA amplified the CDR3 region of rearranged TCR beta genes. The amplified TCR beta libraries were sequenced on the Illumina HiSeq System as 87-base-pair reads. In the paper's pipeline: A later analysis counted approximately 76 million unique TCR beta chains across the 550 to 700 repertoires, and around 12 million of these chains were shared by at least two donors. A nearest-neighbor algorithm error-corrected the raw reads and collapsed the reads into unique sequences, merging closely related sequences to remove PCR and sequencing errors. Alignment of CDR3 sequences to IMGT reference sequences was used to assign V, D and J gene segments. Each retained sequence needed at least a six-nucleotide match to both a V gene segment and a J gene segment. Rearrangements were classified as productive when the CDR3 lacked stop codons and remained in frame with V and J, and all other rearrangements were classified as non-productive. CDR3 was defined according to IMGT convention as the region running from the second conserved V-encoded cysteine to the conserved J-encoded phenylalanine. The earlier analysis of about 560 of the donors excluded any sequence lacking an unambiguous match to a single V gene segment. In an earlier analysis of 450 to 700 of the donors, V segments were called functional above 56.7% productive rearrangements and were called segregating when the between-donor standard deviation exceeded 5%. To diagnose cytomegalovirus status from the catalog of TCR beta chain sequences, a statistical classification framework was built. In a later analysis, TCR nucleotide sequences were compared against IMGT/GENE-DB human TR gene sequences so that V and J genes could be assigned. In a later analysis, CDR3 sequences and most-parsimonious VDJ recombination scenarios were assigned using the TCRdist pipeline. In a later analysis, every TCR beta chain was defined by the combination of its CDR3 amino acid sequence and its V-gene family, and reads without a unique V-gene family were dropped. As a way to deal with suspected cross-contamination and a sequencing artifact, a later analysis dropped hundreds of nucleotide sequences that were highly shared and had low generation probability. In a later analysis, a clonal expansion index for each public chain was calculated from normalized within-repertoire ranks of inferred template counts. Generation probabilities in a later analysis came from a VDJ recombination model fitted to out-of-frame rearrangements, and those results were checked against IGoR. Hypergeometric tests were used in a later analysis to score TCR-TCR, TCR-HLA and TCR-CMV co-occurrence, with a repertoire-size bias correction applied to the TCR pairs. False discovery rates were estimated in a later analysis by permuting HLA or CMV assignments 20 times. In a later analysis, co-occurring TCRs were grouped with DBSCAN, and TCRdist sequence similarity was added when clustering was performed within HLA-allele-positive subsets. Co-occurrence clustering excluded repertoires with fewer than 30,000 or more than 120,000 public chains, plus five with anomalous nucleotide sharing. The clones in this table, taken by TCRdb from immuneACCESS, are in-frame only. Not every clone is retained; where verified, under half of the shortfall comes from an unresolved V gene, and the cause of the rest is unknown. That table gives V, J and clone size, and the DNA gave D and trimming. The sample yields some 98,000 clones; about two thirds were counted once. Of the sample, roughly 2.5% falls within the top ten clones.

The CDR3, from cysteine to phenylalanine, totals 13 residues. Solely the CDR3 DNA is kept, with 39 bases framed from the first base. CDR1 and CDR2 were assigned from the germline V gene (reference sequence) as MNHNY and SVGAGI. V is reduced by 10 bases and J by 5 bases, leaving a spacing of 17 bases between them. The cohort consisted of 650 to 700 healthy bone marrow donors. At the time of sampling, every cohort member was nominally healthy, though immune exposures that went unrecorded were likely present. The donor tested CMV seronegative, placing the donor among the roughly 350 seronegative members of the cohort. A peripheral blood sample was collected from each donor, and TCR beta sequencing was performed on peripheral blood mononuclear cells. The Qiagen DNeasy Blood Extraction Kit was used to extract genomic DNA from the blood cell samples.

The clonotype originates from a man aged 45-65 years in good health and CMV-seronegative. Recombination linked TRBV6-6 to TRBJ1-1, with the D gene not confidently named. The source material was PBMCs. The nucleotide sequence reads as follows: TGTGCCATATGGCGGGGAGAGATGACTGAAGCTTTCTTT. It translates to CAIWRGEMTEAFF.